A single sample is the source of the 30 T cell receptor beta chains below, sequenced in a study of T-cell reconstitution after alpha-beta-depleted transplantation in children (dated by TCRdb to the mid-2010s). Libraries came from PCR. The instrument was an Illumina HiSeq 2500. Molecular barcoding was employed in the preparation of TCR libraries, with unique molecular identifiers being used to normalize TCRbeta repertoire quantification. TCRdb's own reprocessing of the public reads used fastp at Q25 and MiXCR and kept productive beta chains. Rows matching on CDR3 protein sequence are summarized as one entry with the most common DNA and genes. The sample table holds over 70,000 distinct CDR3 sequences, of which 9% to 15% were seen once. The top ten hold around 14% of the sample. Here the sequenced sample was PBMCs from the stem cell graft donor, taken from the stem cell graft. The receptors come from a human donor who donated a stem cell graft to a child with inherited bone marrow failure.

This clonotype was detected many times. V and J are TRBV12-3 or TRBV12-4 and TRBJ1-1; D gene uncertain. The CDR3 totals 14 residues. V was clipped by 0 bases and J by 6 bases, with 11 bases between them. The CDR3 region has the DNA TGTGCCAGCAGTTTAGCGTATCAGGATCCTGAAGCTTTCTTT. This codes for CASSLAYQDPEAFF.

This clonotype showed up many times. This chain joins TRBV7-2 and TRBJ2-1; 13 bases match TRBD2. The germline gives CDR1 SGHTA, CDR2 FQGNSA. V gave up 5 bases and J gave up 5 bases; unmatched junction bases: 9. The CDR3 spans 17 residues. Written as DNA, the CDR3 is TGTGCCAGCAGCCCAAGACTAGCGGGAGGCGGGGACAATGAGCAGTTCTTC. As protein: CASSPRLAGGGDNEQFF.

This clonotype showed up just a few times. This clone may be a read error of a much larger clone one base away. V and J are TRBV7-3 and TRBJ2-3, with D maybe TRBD2 (5 bases). Germline CDR1 SGHTA, CDR2 FQGTGA. The V end was cut by 6 bases, the J end by 1 base, with 8 bases between. This CDR3 has 13 residues. The CDR3 coding sequence is TGTGCCAGCAGGGGTAGCGGCACAGATACGCAGTATTTT. Protein sequence: CASRGSGTDTQYF.

This clonotype was detected ten times or more. The genes are TRBV20-1 and TRBJ1-2; D gene unclear. The CDR3 consists of 11 residues. Germline V lookup: CDR1 DFQATT, CDR2 SNEGSKA (reference sequence). The germline V and J ends were trimmed by 8 bases and 8 bases, with 15 bases remaining between them. The CDR3 here is CSSVEVDGYTF. The CDR3 DNA reads as TGCAGTTCAGTGGAAGTGGACGGCTACACCTTC.

In this sample, this clonotype turned up many times. V usage is TRBV5-1 and J usage is TRBJ2-5; D is unresolved. The CDR3 spans 14 residues. Trimming took 0 bases from V and 5 from J, leaving 11 bases between them. In germline, CDR1 is SGHRS, CDR2 YFSETQ. The CDR3 reads CASSLGASAETQYF. The CDR3 region has the DNA TGCGCCAGCAGCTTGGGGGCTTCGGCGGAGACCCAGTACTTC.

DNA of the CDR3: TGTGCCAGCAGCCCCTGGGGACAGGGTACCGGGGAGCTGTTTTTT. Protein sequence: CASSPWGQGTGELFF. The rearrangement joins TRBV5-4 to TRBJ2-2; 9 bases match TRBD1. The CDR3 runs to 15 residues. After removal of 4 bases from V and 5 bases from J, the junction contained 6 bases not matched to a gene. The germline V gene encodes CDR1 SGHNT and CDR2 YYREEE (reference sequence). The complete variable domain, with remaining parts taken from reference TRBV5-4 and TRBJ2-2, reads ETGVTQSPTHLIKTRGQQVTLRCSSQSGHNTVSWYQQALGQGPQFIFQYYREEENGRGNFPPRFSGLQFPNYSSELNVNALELDDSALYLCASSPWGQGTGELFFGEGSRLTVL.

The chain joins TRBV6-6 to TRBJ2-7; 7 bases match TRBD2. CDR1 MNHNY and CDR2 SVGAGI come from the germline V gene (reference sequence). The CDR3 contains 13 residues. CDR3 region: CACRGESPYEQYF. Written as DNA, the CDR3 is TGTGCGTGCCGGGGGGAATCCCCCTACGAGCAGTACTTC.

This clonotype showed up just a few times. The chain links TRBV2 to TRBJ2-5; the D call may be TRBD1 or TRBD2 (6 bases each). Deletions cut 8 bases from V and 3 bases from J, with 13 bases between. The CDR3 contains 13 residues. Germline V CDR1 and CDR2: SNHLY, FYNNEI. The CDR3 DNA is TGTGCCAGCCGGGGGCACTTGGAAGAGACCCAGTACTTC. Translation: CASRGHLEETQYF.

This clonotype was seen repeatedly, ten times or more. The chain links TRBV29-1 to TRBJ2-1, with D possibly matching TRBD2 (6 bases). V was pared by 1 base and J by 14 bases, with 18 bases between. The germline CDR1 and CDR2 sequences are SQVTM and ANQGSEA. The CDR3 loop spans 13 amino acids. The CDR3 here is CSVEVSRGFWKFF. DNA for the CDR3: TGCAGCGTTGAAGTCTCCCGGGGGTTCTGGAAGTTCTTC.

This clonotype was seen at least ten times. The chain employs TRBV20-1 and TRBJ2-2; 11 bases fit TRBD1. The V gene end was trimmed by 4 bases and the J gene end by 3 bases; junction bases not matched to a gene: 7. In germline, CDR1 is DFQATT, CDR2 SNEGSKA (reference sequence). The CDR3 is 16 amino acids. The CDR3 loop reads CSANYPGQGDTGELFF. The CDR3 DNA reads TGCAGTGCTAATTATCCGGGACAGGGGGACACCGGGGAGCTGTTTTTT.

This clonotype was recorded many times. The V call is TRBV20-1, the J call TRBJ2-1; D may be TRBD2 (6 bases). The CDR3 covers 14 residues. Trimming pared 0 bases from V and 7 bases from J, leaving 13 bases between. The germline V gene encodes CDR1 DFQATT and CDR2 SNEGSKA (reference sequence). CDR3 protein: CSARDGRGGNEQFF. CDR3 DNA sequence: TGCAGTGCTAGAGACGGGCGGGGAGGAAATGAGCAGTTCTTC.

The J gene is TRBJ1-5, the V gene TRBV12-3 or TRBV12-4; 7 nucleotides agree with TRBD1. With 6 bases clipped from V and 4 bases from J, the junction kept 9 bases outside the gene matches. The CDR3 spans 15 residues. CDR3 sequence reads: CASSPTGATNQPQHF. The DNA of the CDR3 is TGTGCCAGCAGCCCTACAGGGGCCACGAATCAGCCCCAGCATTTT.

This clonotype was observed at least ten times. The J gene is TRBJ2-1, the V gene TRBV29-1, with 11 bases that match TRBD2. The CDR3 has 13 amino acids. Germline-derived CDR1 and CDR2 are SQVTM and ANQGSEA. V shed 6 bases, J shed 3 bases, and the junction held 1 base outside the gene matches. Here the CDR3 reads CSVGTSGYNEQFF. For the CDR3, the DNA is TGCAGCGTCGGGACTAGCGGCTACAATGAGCAGTTCTTC.

V is TRBV20-1 and J is TRBJ2-7, with 15 bases aligning to TRBD2. The CDR3 contains 16 residues. Germline trimming cut 0 bases from V and 3 bases from J; bases unmatched to any gene: 3. The germline V gene has CDR1 DFQATT and CDR2 SNEGSKA (reference sequence). The CDR3, as DNA: TGCAGTGCTAGAGAGGGACTAGCGGGAGGCCTCTACGAGCAGTACTTC. It codes for CSAREGLAGGLYEQYF.

This clonotype was counted only a few times. The CDR3 DNA reads TGTGCCAGCAGCCCCGGACTCAGGGGAACCTACAATGAGCAGTTCTTC. This encodes CASSPGLRGTYNEQFF. V and J are TRBV7-9 and TRBJ2-1; D may be TRBD1 (6 bases). The CDR3 length is 16 residues. Deletions cut 5 bases from V and 2 bases from J, with 16 bases between. Germline V gene lookup returns CDR1 SEHNR and CDR2 FQNEAQ (reference sequence).

This clonotype was seen many times. V usage is TRBV29-1 and J usage is TRBJ2-1, with D perhaps given as TRBD1 or TRBD2 (5 bases each). Trimming cost V 6 bases and J 6 bases, with 18 bases left between them. The CDR3 is 14 residues long. Germline CDR1 reads SQVTM; CDR2 reads ANQGSEA. The CDR3 region is CSVPGTYYTNEQFF. The CDR3 region has the DNA TGCAGCGTGCCCGGGACCTACTACACCAATGAGCAGTTCTTC.

The chain couples TRBV6-2 or TRBV6-3 to TRBJ2-3, with a tentative D call TRBD2 (7 bases). The germline CDR1 and CDR2 sequences are MNHEY and SVGEGT. The germline V and J ends were trimmed by 6 bases and 4 bases, with 20 bases remaining between them. The CDR3 spans 16 residues. CDR3 sequence reads: CASSSGGRGPADTQYF. The CDR3 DNA sequence: TGTGCCAGCAGCTCTGGGGGGCGGGGGCCGGCAGATACGCAGTATTTT.

This clonotype was seen only a few times. The chain joins TRBV3-1 to TRBJ2-2; D not certain. The CDR3 sequence is 14 residues long. V lost 4 bases, J lost 0 bases, and 6 bases lay in between. The V gene's germline CDR1 is LGHDT and CDR2 YNNKEL (reference sequence). CDR3 protein: CASSPAPNTGELFF. The DNA of the CDR3 is TGTGCCAGCAGCCCCGCTCCGAACACCGGGGAGCTGTTTTTT.

This clonotype appeared many times. The rearrangement links TRBV6-2 or TRBV6-3 to TRBJ1-5; D not resolved. Looked up from germline, CDR1 is MNHEY and CDR2 is SVGEGT. The CDR3 sequence is 12 residues long. V was cut by 10 bases and J by 2 bases, with 9 bases left in between. DNA for the CDR3: TGTGCCACCCGGGCGGGCAATCAGCCCCAGCATTTT. This codes for CATRAGNQPQHF.

V is TRBV5-1 and J is TRBJ2-3; 9 nucleotides agree with TRBD2. Germline-derived CDR1 and CDR2 are SGHRS and YFSETQ. V shed 3 bases and J 3 bases; nucleotides not matched to a gene: 8. The CDR3 spans 16 residues. Written as DNA, the CDR3 is TGCGCCAGCAGCTGGGGGACTAGCTTTAAGACAGATACGCAGTATTTT. It yields the protein CASSWGTSFKTDTQYF.

This clonotype came up many times. J is TRBJ1-4 and V is TRBV12-3 or TRBV12-4; possible D gene TRBD1, 6 bases. V shed 4 bases and J shed 7 bases, with 13 bases lying between them. CDR3 length equals 14 residues. Here the CDR3 reads CASSYRQGPEKLFF. The CDR3 DNA reads as TGTGCCAGCAGTTATCGGCAGGGGCCTGAAAAACTGTTTTTT.

The J gene is TRBJ2-4, the V gene TRBV4-2, with TRBD2 matching 8 bases. The germline V gene has CDR1 LGHNA and CDR2 YNFKEQ. This CDR3 is 20 amino acids long. V shed 5 bases and J 0 bases; nucleotides not matched to a gene: 18. CDR3 DNA: TGTGCCAGCAGCTGGTTTGTCTTAGCGGGGCCTTTTCTAGCCAAAAACATTCAGTACTTC. This encodes CASSWFVLAGPFLAKNIQYF.

This clonotype turned up a few times. V and J are TRBV7-9 and TRBJ2-5, with 9 bases aligning to TRBD1. This CDR3 is 16 amino acids long. The junction had 5 bases not matched to a gene; V was cut back by 1 base and J by 2 bases. Germline V CDR1 and CDR2: SEHNR, FQNEAQ (reference sequence). CDR3 sequence (DNA): TGTGCCAGCAGCTTAGATGGCGGACAGGGGCAAGAGACCCAGTACTTC. Residues: CASSLDGGQGQETQYF.

This clonotype was recorded many times. The chain recombines TRBV7-2 with TRBJ2-1; TRBD1 matches at 7 bases. This CDR3 contains 14 residues. V dropped 5 bases and J dropped 5; count of bases not matched to a gene: 6. CDR1 is SGHTA and CDR2 is FQGNSA in the germline V gene. The CDR3 protein is CASSPDRYHNEQFF. The CDR3 DNA follows: TGTGCCAGCAGCCCGGACAGGTATCACAATGAGCAGTTCTTC.

Many counts were recorded for this clonotype. The genes are TRBV7-6 and TRBJ2-3; 8 nucleotides line up with TRBD2. Germline lookup yields CDR1 SGHVS and CDR2 FNYEAQ. The CDR3 is 15 amino acids. V trimming: 5 bases; J trimming: 3 bases; junction bases outside the gene matches: 7. The CDR3 loop reads CASSPSSGLTDTQYF. The CDR3 DNA sequence: TGTGCCAGCAGCCCCTCTAGCGGGCTGACAGATACGCAGTATTTT.

This chain links TRBV19 with TRBJ1-1; D is perhaps TRBD1 (6 bases). The CDR3 contains 16 residues. The V end was cut by 3 bases, the J end by 0 bases, with 14 bases between. Looked up from germline, CDR1 is LNHDA and CDR2 is SQIVND (reference sequence). The CDR3 bases are TGTGCCAGTAGTATCAAACCGGGGGCGATGAACACTGAAGCTTTCTTT. Its translation: CASSIKPGAMNTEAFF.

This sequence joins TRBV4-2 and TRBJ1-4, with unresolved D. The CDR3 has 14 residues. Trimming pared 5 bases from V and 4 bases from J, leaving 11 bases between. Germline CDR1 LGHNA, CDR2 YNFKEQ. CDR3 sequence: CASSTQSLNEKLFF. The CDR3 DNA sequence: TGTGCCAGCAGCACTCAGAGCCTTAATGAAAAACTGTTTTTT.

This clonotype has at least ten counts. The chain employs TRBV10-3 and TRBJ1-5; possibly TRBD1 for D (6 bases). This CDR3 is built from 13 residues. Germline V gene sequence: CDR1 ENHRY, CDR2 SYGVKD. The V and J ends lost 4 bases and 6 bases respectively, with 10 bases between them. CDR3 sequence: CAISVGGSQPQHF. The CDR3 DNA reads TGTGCCATCAGTGTAGGGGGGAGTCAGCCCCAGCATTTT.

By share, this clonotype ranks as medium-sized. This chain connects TRBV5-1 to TRBJ2-5; D not resolved. The germline V gene encodes CDR1 SGHRS and CDR2 YFSETQ. The CDR3 has 12 amino acids. Trimming stripped 4 bases from V and 5 bases from J, with 9 bases between. The DNA for the CDR3 is TGCGCCAGCAGCCCCTTTGCCGAGACCCAGTACTTC. Translation: CASSPFAETQYF.

The gene calls are TRBV2 and TRBJ1-5; 8 nucleotides line up with TRBD1. CDR1 SNHLY and CDR2 FYNNEI come from the germline V gene. V was pared by 4 bases and J by 8 bases, with 4 bases of the junction left unmatched. The CDR3 runs 13 residues. The CDR3 is CASSGTGQKPQHF. Written as DNA, the CDR3 is TGTGCCAGCAGTGGGACAGGGCAGAAGCCCCAGCATTTT.